Listed below are T cell receptor beta chains from one sample, sequenced in a study of Ad26.COV2.S vaccination and SARS-CoV-2 variants. Generated by immunoSEQ multiplex PCR, the TCRdb table keeps only in-frame clones and is missing some. Altogether roughly 400,000 clones are present, 90% being singletons, with the ten largest covering under 4.5%. The material sequenced was peripheral blood, taken in a trial of Ad26.COV2.S vaccine versus placebo. The receptors derive from a person between 18 and 59 years old who received the Ad26.COV2.S COVID-19 vaccine or a placebo. The CDR3 runs from the conserved cysteine through the conserved F or W. D genes are given only for firm matches. For some rows the clone size is stated as once, few or many, or as a class when expanded; others skip it.

length,V,D,J,size,DNA,CDR3
16,TRBV28,TRBD1,TRBJ2-2,NA,TGTGCCAGCAAGTCAGACGGCGGGACAGGGGCCGGGGAGCTGTTTTTT,CASKSDGGTGAGELFF
14,TRBV19,NA,TRBJ2-3,NA,TGTGCCAGTAGTAGCCGAACGGGCACAGATACGCAGTATTTT,CASSSRTGTDTQYF
14,TRBV6-1,NA,TRBJ2-3,once,TGTGCCAGCAGTGACGGACTTATGGGAGATACGCAGTATTTT,CASSDGLMGDTQYF
15,TRBV5-6,NA,TRBJ2-2,once,TGTGCCAGCAGCATGGACAAGAAATACACCGGGGAGCTGTTTTTT,CASSMDKKYTGELFF
13,TRBV19,NA,TRBJ1-5,NA,TGTGCCAGTAGTATAGGGGGGCCCCAGCCCCAGCATTTT,CASSIGGPQPQHF
13,TRBV6-2/TRBV6-3,NA,TRBJ2-1,NA,TGTGCCAGCAGTTCTGACACCTACAATGAGCAGTTCTTC,CASSSDTYNEQFF
13,TRBV7-2,TRBD2,TRBJ2-5,NA,TGTGCAAGCGCTAGCGGCAGGCGGGAGACCCAGTACTTC,CASASGRRETQYF
13,TRBV9,NA,TRBJ1-3,NA,TGTGCCAGCAGCCCCGAGATCCCGAACACCATATATTTT,CASSPEIPNTIYF
13,TRBV28,TRBD1,TRBJ2-7,NA,TGTGCCAGCGGACCGGGACAGGTGTCGGAGCAGTACTTC,CASGPGQVSEQYF
12,TRBV2,NA,TRBJ2-7,NA,TGTGCCAGCAGTGAATGGAGGGACGAGCAGTACTTC,CASSEWRDEQYF
12,TRBV7-9,NA,TRBJ1-4,NA,TGTGCCAGCAGCCGTTCGAATGAAAAACTGTTTTTT,CASSRSNEKLFF
11,TRBV20-1,NA,TRBJ2-5,NA,TGCAGTAGGGCCCTTGGGGAGACCCAGTACTTC,CSRALGETQYF
15,TRBV7-6,NA,TRBJ2-3,NA,TGTGCCAGCAGCTTATTACTTACCCTGGCAGATACGCAGTATTTT,CASSLLLTLADTQYF
16,TRBV28,TRBD1,TRBJ2-1,NA,TGTGCCAGCAGTTCCCCTTCAGGGGGCGCTTACAATGAGCAGTTCTTC,CASSSPSGGAYNEQFF
13,TRBV27,NA,TRBJ2-5,NA,TGTGCCAGCGGTAATCCTAGCTACGAGACCCAGTACTTC,CASGNPSYETQYF
15,TRBV6-5,NA,TRBJ1-1,NA,TGTGCCAGCAGTTACGGGGGCCGGGCGGGCACTGAAGCTTTCTTT,CASSYGGRAGTEAFF
16,TRBV5-1,NA,TRBJ1-1,NA,TGCGCCAGCAGCCCCGGGCCAGGGATTGTGAACACTGAAGCTTTCTTT,CASSPGPGIVNTEAFF
13,TRBV24-1,NA,TRBJ2-3,NA,TGTGCCACCAGTGATTTACAGACAGATACGCAGTATTTT,CATSDLQTDTQYF
15,TRBV3-1/TRBV3-2,TRBD2,TRBJ2-1,NA,TGTGCCAGCGGATCAGCGGGAGGTACCCAGAATGAGCAGTTCTTC,CASGSAGGTQNEQFF
12,TRBV3-1/TRBV3-2,NA,TRBJ2-1,NA,TGTGCCAGCAGCTTGCCACCGGCTGAGCAGTTCTTC,CASSLPPAEQFF
15,TRBV27,NA,TRBJ2-1,NA,TGTGCCAGCAGTCTATCGCCGGACCGTTATAATGAGCAGTTCTTC,CASSLSPDRYNEQFF
14,TRBV29-1,TRBD2,TRBJ2-7,NA,TGCAGCGTTGAGGTAGCGGGAGCGTTATACGAGCAGTACTTC,CSVEVAGALYEQYF
16,TRBV29-1,TRBD2,TRBJ2-1,NA,TGCAGCGGGGTCCTTTACGGACTAGCGGGAGGGGATGAGCAGTTCTTC,CSGVLYGLAGGDEQFF
15,TRBV11-3,TRBD1,TRBJ2-3,once,TGTGCCAGCAGCTTAAGCCAGGGGGTTCCAGATACGCAGTATTTT,CASSLSQGVPDTQYF
15,TRBV5-6,NA,TRBJ2-5,once,TGTGCCAGCAGCTTGATAGGCGGCAGGGTGGAGACCCAGTACTTC,CASSLIGGRVETQYF
17,TRBV9,TRBD2,TRBJ2-1,NA,TGTGCCAGCAGCAAACTAGCGGGAGGAGTGTATTTTGGTGAGCAGTTCTTC,CASSKLAGGVYFGEQFF
14,TRBV27,TRBD2,TRBJ2-2,NA,TGTGCCAGCAGTTTAGGGGGGAGGGCCGGGGAGCTGTTTTTT,CASSLGGRAGELFF
13,TRBV4-1,NA,TRBJ2-3,NA,TGCGCCAGCAGCCCCGACTCAACAGATACGCAGTATTTT,CASSPDSTDTQYF
13,TRBV6-1,NA,TRBJ2-2,NA,TGTGCCAGCAGTGAGAGTGGCACCGGGGAGCTGTTTTTT,CASSESGTGELFF
14,TRBV3-1/TRBV3-2,NA,TRBJ1-5,NA,TGTGCCAGCAGCCAAGATGCAGGGAATCAGCCCCAGCATTTT,CASSQDAGNQPQHF
15,TRBV10-3,NA,TRBJ1-5,NA,TGTGCCATCAGTGCGACAGGTTATAGCAATCAGCCCCAGCATTTT,CAISATGYSNQPQHF
16,TRBV11-2,NA,TRBJ2-3,NA,TGTGCCAGCAGATACGGAGGGGGTATGGGGACAGATACGCAGTATTTT,CASRYGGGMGTDTQYF
15,TRBV6-5,TRBD1,TRBJ2-2,NA,TGTGCCAGCTCCAAGAGCTACAGGGGGGCCGGGGAGCTGTTTTTT,CASSKSYRGAGELFF
14,TRBV5-4,NA,TRBJ2-5,NA,TGTGCCAGCAGCTTGAGAGGGGCGGGGGAGACCCAGTACTTC,CASSLRGAGETQYF
15,TRBV7-3,TRBD1,TRBJ2-3,NA,TGTGCCAGCAGCTATACCGGGACAGGGGCAGATACGCAGTATTTT,CASSYTGTGADTQYF
14,TRBV19,NA,TRBJ2-6,once,TGTGCCAGTAGTATCAACTCTGGGGCCAACGTCCTGACTTTC,CASSINSGANVLTF
13,TRBV2,NA,TRBJ2-3,once,TGTGCCGGTAGCGGCCCTAGCACAGATACGCAGTATTTT,CAGSGPSTDTQYF
17,TRBV5-4,TRBD1,TRBJ2-5,once,TGTGCCAGCAGCTCCCCACGGGACAGGGGTTTTGGGGAGACCCAGTACTTC,CASSSPRDRGFGETQYF
16,TRBV5-1,NA,TRBJ2-5,NA,TGCGCCAGCAGCTCGCCCTCGGGGGAGGAGGGAACGACCCAGTACTTC,CASSSPSGEEGTTQYF
15,TRBV7-6,TRBD2,TRBJ2-1,NA,TGTGCCAGCAGCCCCCCTAGCGGGTTTTACAATGAGCAGTTCTTC,CASSPPSGFYNEQFF
13,TRBV28,NA,TRBJ1-5,NA,TGTGCCAGCAGTTCGGGTCCGATTCAGCCCCAGCATTTT,CASSSGPIQPQHF
16,TRBV5-4,TRBD2,TRBJ2-3,NA,TGTGCCAGCAGCTTGTCGCTAGCGGGAGGCACAGATACGCAGTATTTT,CASSLSLAGGTDTQYF
15,TRBV24-1,TRBD1,TRBJ2-4,NA,TGTGCCACCAGTGATCCCGGGACAGGGGGAAACATTCAGTACTTC,CATSDPGTGGNIQYF
20,TRBV3-1/TRBV3-2,TRBD2,TRBJ2-3,NA,TGTGCCAGCAGCCAGTACGTAGGCCCGAAGACTAGCGGGAGTACAGATACGCAGTATTTT,CASSQYVGPKTSGSTDTQYF
17,TRBV27,TRBD2,TRBJ2-1,NA,TGTGCCAGCAGTTTAGGAGTCCGACTAGCGGGAAGGGATGAGCAGTTCTTC,CASSLGVRLAGRDEQFF
15,TRBV28,NA,TRBJ2-5,NA,TGTGCCAGCAGTTCCGCAGGGACCCAGATGGAGACCCAGTACTTC,CASSSAGTQMETQYF
20,TRBV24-1,TRBD2,TRBJ2-3,NA,TGTGCCACCAGTGATTCCATGGCAGCGGGAGGGCCATTTTTAACAGATACGCAGTATTTT,CATSDSMAAGGPFLTDTQYF
15,TRBV10-1,NA,TRBJ1-2,NA,TGCGCCAGCAGTGAGACGGTCAGGGAATGTGAAGGCTACACCTTC,CASSETVRECEGYTF
15,TRBV5-6,TRBD2,TRBJ2-7,NA,TGTGCCAGCAGCTGGGGGTGGACTAGAGAATCCGAGCAGTACTTC,CASSWGWTRESEQYF